These 2 T cell receptor beta chains were sequenced from one sample in a study of T cells in women clearing cervical HPV infection. Profiled with immunoSEQ multiplex PCR; TCRdb holds only in-frame clones, not every one. The sample has tens of thousands of clones. Sequenced material: blood buffy coat. The receptors shown here come from a woman aged 18-70 years with a cervical HPV16 infection that either progressed to CIN3+ or cleared (not recorded which).

In regard to this clone: Read sequence stops 3 residues before the CDR3 end, and the germline J gene provides the missing end. The chain carries TRBV20-1 and TRBJ1-6; 7 nucleotides line up with TRBD1. Germline CDR1 DFQATT, CDR2 SNEGSKA (reference sequence). The V and J ends lost 3 bases and 9 bases, in that order; junction bases with no gene match: 11. This CDR3 region has 15 residues. Here the CDR3 reads CSASFEGARGSPLHF. CDR3 DNA, as far as it was read: TGCAGTGCTAGTTTCGAGGGGGCGCGGGGTTCACCC.

Concerning this clone itself: Coverage ceases 3 residues before the CDR3 finishes, and the germline J gene fills in the end. The chain recombines TRBV6-8 with TRBJ2-7, with 9 positions matching TRBD2. J was trimmed by 4 bases and V by 10 bases; bases with no gene match: 17. This CDR3 contains 16 residues. Germline V lookup: CDR1 MNHGY, CDR2 SAAAGT. This CDR3 reads CATPYKGGRVWYEQYF. The sequenced CDR3 bases are TGTGCCACCCCCTACAAAGGCGGGAGGGTTTGGTACGAG.